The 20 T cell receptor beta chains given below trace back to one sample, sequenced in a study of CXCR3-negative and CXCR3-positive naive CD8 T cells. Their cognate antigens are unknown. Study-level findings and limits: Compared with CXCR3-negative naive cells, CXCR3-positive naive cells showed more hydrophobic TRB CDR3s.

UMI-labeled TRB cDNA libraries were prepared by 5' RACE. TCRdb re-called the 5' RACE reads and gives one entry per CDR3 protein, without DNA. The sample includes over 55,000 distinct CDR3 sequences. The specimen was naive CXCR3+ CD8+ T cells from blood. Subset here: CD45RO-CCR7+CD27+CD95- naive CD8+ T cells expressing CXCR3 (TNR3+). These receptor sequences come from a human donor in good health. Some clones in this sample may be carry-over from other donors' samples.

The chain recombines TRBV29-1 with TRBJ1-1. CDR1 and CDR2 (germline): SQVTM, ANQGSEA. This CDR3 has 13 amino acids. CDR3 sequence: CSVESEMNTEAFF.

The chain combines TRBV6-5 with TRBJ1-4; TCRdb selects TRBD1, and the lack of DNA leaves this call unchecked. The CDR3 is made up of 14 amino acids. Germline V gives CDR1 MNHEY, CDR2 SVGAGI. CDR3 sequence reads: CASSSSGTNEKLFF.

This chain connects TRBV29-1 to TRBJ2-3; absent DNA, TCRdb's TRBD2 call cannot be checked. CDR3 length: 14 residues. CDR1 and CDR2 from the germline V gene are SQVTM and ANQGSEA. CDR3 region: CSVGGSVSTDTQYF.

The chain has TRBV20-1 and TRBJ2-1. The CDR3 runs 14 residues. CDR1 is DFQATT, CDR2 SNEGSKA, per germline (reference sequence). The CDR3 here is CSARDLKDSNEQFF.

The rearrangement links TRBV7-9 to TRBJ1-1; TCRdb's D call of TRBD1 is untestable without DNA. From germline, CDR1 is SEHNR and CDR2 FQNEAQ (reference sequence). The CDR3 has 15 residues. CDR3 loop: CASSFTGTENTEAFF.

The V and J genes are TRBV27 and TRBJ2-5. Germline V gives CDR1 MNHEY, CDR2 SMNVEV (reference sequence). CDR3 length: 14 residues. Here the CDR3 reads CASSSTASPETQYF.

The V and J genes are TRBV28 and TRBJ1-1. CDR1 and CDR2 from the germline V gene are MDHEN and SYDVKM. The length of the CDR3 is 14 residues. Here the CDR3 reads CASSLLRLNTEAFF.

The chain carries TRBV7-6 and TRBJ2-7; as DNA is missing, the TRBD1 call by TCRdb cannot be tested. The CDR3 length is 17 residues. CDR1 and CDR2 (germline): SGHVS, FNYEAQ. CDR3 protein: CASSGGQGNSQAYEQYF.

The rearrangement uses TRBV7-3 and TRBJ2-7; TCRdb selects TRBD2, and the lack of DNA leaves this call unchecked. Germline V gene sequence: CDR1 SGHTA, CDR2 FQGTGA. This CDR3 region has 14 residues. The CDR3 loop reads CASSLTSDPYEQYF.

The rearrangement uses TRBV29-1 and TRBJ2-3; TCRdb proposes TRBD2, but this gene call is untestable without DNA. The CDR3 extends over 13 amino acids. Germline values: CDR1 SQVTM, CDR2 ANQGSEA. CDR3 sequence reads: CSADLAGTDTQYF.

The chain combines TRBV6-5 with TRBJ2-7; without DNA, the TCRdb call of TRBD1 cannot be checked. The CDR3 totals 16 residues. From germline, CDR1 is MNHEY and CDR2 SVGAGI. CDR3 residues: CASSYSSGEAEYEQYF.

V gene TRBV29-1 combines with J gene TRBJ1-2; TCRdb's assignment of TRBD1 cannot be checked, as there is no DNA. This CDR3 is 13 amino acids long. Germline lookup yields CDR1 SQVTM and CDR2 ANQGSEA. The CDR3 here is CSVYGTGDYGYTF.

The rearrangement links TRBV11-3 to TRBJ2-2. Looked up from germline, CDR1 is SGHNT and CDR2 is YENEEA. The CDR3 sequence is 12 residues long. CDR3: CASSSNTGELFF.

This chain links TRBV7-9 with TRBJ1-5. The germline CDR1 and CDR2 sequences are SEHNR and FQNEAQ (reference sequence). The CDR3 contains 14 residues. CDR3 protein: CASSLVSSNQPQHF.

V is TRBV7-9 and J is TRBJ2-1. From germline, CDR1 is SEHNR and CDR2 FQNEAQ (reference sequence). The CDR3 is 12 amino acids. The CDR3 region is CASSLVSDEQYF.

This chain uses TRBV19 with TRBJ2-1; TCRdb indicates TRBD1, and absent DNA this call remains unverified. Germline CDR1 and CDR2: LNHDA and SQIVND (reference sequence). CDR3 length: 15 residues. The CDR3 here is CASSPGQETYNEQFF.

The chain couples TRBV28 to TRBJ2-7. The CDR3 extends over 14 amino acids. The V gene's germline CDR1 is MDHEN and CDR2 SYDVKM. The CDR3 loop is CASSFLGTTYEQYF.

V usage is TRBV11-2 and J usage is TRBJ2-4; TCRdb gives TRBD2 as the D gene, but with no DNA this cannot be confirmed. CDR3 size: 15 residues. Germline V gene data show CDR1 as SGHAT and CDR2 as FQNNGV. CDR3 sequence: CASSFGAGVKNIQYF. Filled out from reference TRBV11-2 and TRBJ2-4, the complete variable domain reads EAGVAQSPRYKIIEKRQSVAFWCNPISGHATLYWYQQILGQGPKLLIQFQNNGVVDDSQLPKDRFSAERLKGVDSTLKIQPAKLEDSAVYLCASSFGAGVKNIQYFGAGTRLSVL.

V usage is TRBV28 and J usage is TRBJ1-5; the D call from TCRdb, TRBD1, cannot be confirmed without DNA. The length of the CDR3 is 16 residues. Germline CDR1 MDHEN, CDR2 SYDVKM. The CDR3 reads CASSFPAGADNQPQHF.

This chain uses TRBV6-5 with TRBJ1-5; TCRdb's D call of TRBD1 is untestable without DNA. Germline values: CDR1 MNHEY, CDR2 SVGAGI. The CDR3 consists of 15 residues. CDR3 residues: CASSYRTGGNQPQHF.